This TCR beta chain derives from a study of blood T cell repertoires in COVID-19. Whole-study context: COVID-19 samples from acute and convalescent phases originated in the United States, Italy and Spain.

This clone was seen only once. Original processing methods: Nucleated cell counts were estimated from reference gene primer amplification. Some clones are missing from TCRdb's copy, which holds only in-frame ones; the method was immunoSEQ multiplex PCR. That table supplies the V and J calls and clone size; D and trimming were determined from the DNA. Among about 280,000 clones listed, 75% to 90% were seen once. Trimming took 4 bases from V and 0 from J; bases not matched to a gene: 1. Germline V gene lookup returns CDR1 ENHRY and CDR2 SYGVKD. The CDR3 runs 14 residues. This chain joins TRBV10-3 and TRBJ1-1; 8 nucleotides agree with TRBD1. The sequence came from a woman in her thirties or forties who had recovered from COVID-19. Sample: peripheral blood. The CDR3 DNA sequence: TGTGCCATCAGTGGGGACAGGTTGAACACTGAAGCTTTCTTT. This gives the protein CAISGDRLNTEAFF.